Following are 9 T cell receptor beta chains from one sample sequenced in a study of T-cell reconstitution after alpha-beta-depleted transplantation in children. Construction of the TCRbeta library involved unique molecular identifiers. TCRdb reprocessed the PCR reads via MiXCR and lists one record per CDR3 protein. The sample contains under 300,000 distinct CDR3 sequences, around 10% of which appear only once. The input for sequencing was peripheral blood, taken 180 days after TCRalphabeta/CD19-depleted stem cell transplant. These receptors originate from a male patient between 2 and 10 years old who had a stem cell transplant for chronic granulomatous disease, so the T cells may come from the graft donor.

This clonotype was seen repeatedly, ten times or more. The chain links TRBV25-1 to TRBJ2-1; 8 bases map to TRBD2. V shed 7 bases, J shed 3 bases, and the junction held 8 bases outside the gene matches. The CDR3 extends over 15 amino acids. The germline V gene has CDR1 MGHDK and CDR2 SYGVNS. CDR3 nucleotides: TGTGCCAGCACCGTCGGACTAGCCGGCTACAATGAGCAGTTCTTC. Its translation: CASTVGLAGYNEQFF.

This clonotype was seen many times. CDR3 sequence reads: CASSFGAISTDTQYF. The CDR3, as DNA: TGTGCCAGCAGCTTCGGGGCGATTAGCACAGATACGCAGTATTTT. The chain recombines TRBV7-2 with TRBJ2-3, with D possibly called TRBD1 or TRBD2 (5 bases each). V lost 3 bases to trimming and J lost 0 bases, with 10 bases between them. Germline V gives CDR1 SGHTA, CDR2 FQGNSA. This CDR3 comprises 15 residues.

This clonotype was detected many times. The chain carries TRBV5-1 and TRBJ1-3; unclear D gene. The CDR3 runs 15 residues. The V gene lost 0 bases and the J gene lost 0 bases, with 7 bases spanning the gap. CDR1 and CDR2 from the germline V gene are SGHRS and YFSETQ. The chain's CDR3 is CASSLGIPSGNTIYF. In nucleotides, the CDR3 is TGCGCCAGCAGCTTGGGTATACCCTCTGGAAACACCATATATTTT.

This clonotype was seen a handful of times. The rearrangement uses TRBV6-2 or TRBV6-3 and TRBJ2-1; 7 bases line up with TRBD2. This CDR3 has 20 amino acids. Losses at the gene ends were 0 bases for V and 2 bases for J; bases not matched to a gene: 16. Germline CDR1 and CDR2: MNHEY and SVGEGT. The CDR3 spells CASSYSIPRARLAAYNEQFF. DNA of the CDR3: TGTGCCAGCAGTTACTCAATTCCCAGGGCCAGACTAGCTGCCTACAATGAGCAGTTCTTC.

This clonotype was observed a few times. The chain links TRBV28 to TRBJ2-7, with D possibly matching TRBD1 (5 bases). This CDR3 spans 12 amino acids. Trimming pared 7 bases from V and 2 bases from J, leaving 9 bases between. Germline CDR1 MDHEN, CDR2 SYDVKM. The CDR3 nucleotides read TGTGCCAGCAAGGGGATTACCTACGAGCAGTACTTC. Translation gives CASKGITYEQYF. The full variable domain, completed using reference TRBV28 and TRBJ2-7, is DVKVTQSSRYLVKRTGEKVFLECVQDMDHENMFWYRQDPGLGLRLIYFSYDVKMKEKGDIPEGYSVSREKKERFSLILESASTNQTSMYLCASKGITYEQYFGPGTRLTVT.

This clonotype was counted at least ten times. For the CDR3, the DNA is TGCGCCAGCAGCCCCACATGGGGAGATCAGCCCCAGCATTTT. It translates to CASSPTWGDQPQHF. The chain links TRBV4-1 to TRBJ1-5; D ambiguous. The CDR3 consists of 14 residues. Germline V gene lookup returns CDR1 MGHRA and CDR2 YSYEKL. V was pared by 4 bases and J by 5 bases, with 12 bases between.

In its sample, this clonotype was seen many times. This chain joins TRBV12-3 or TRBV12-4 and TRBJ2-5, with TRBD2 matching over 11 bases. CDR3 length equals 17 residues. With V trimmed by 5 bases and J by 4 bases, 12 bases remained unmatched. This CDR3 reads CASSQRTSGFPGETQYF. CDR3 DNA sequence: TGTGCCAGCAGTCAGAGGACTAGCGGGTTTCCGGGAGAGACCCAGTACTTC.

This clonotype showed up many times. In DNA, the CDR3 is TGTGCCAGCAGTTCCCGGGGCCCCTTTTTAACTAACACTGAAGCTTTCTTT. Its protein product is CASSSRGPFLTNTEAFF. The V call is TRBV28, the J call TRBJ1-1, with D maybe TRBD1 (5 bases). V was shortened by 4 bases and J by 2 bases, with 20 bases between the two germline ends. This CDR3 has 17 residues. Germline values: CDR1 MDHEN, CDR2 SYDVKM.

This clonotype was seen a handful of times. The chain uses TRBV12-3 or TRBV12-4 and TRBJ2-4; no definite D call. CDR3 size: 15 residues. The V end was cut by 3 bases, the J end by 1 base, with 10 bases between. CDR3 in DNA: TGTGCCAGCAGTTTTTCTTGGTCGGCCAAAAACATTCAGTACTTC. Translated, it gives CASSFSWSAKNIQYF.